The 27 T cell receptor beta chains below were found in one sample sequenced in a study of cytomegalovirus exposure and HLA in healthy donors. 13 Jbeta primers and 60 Vbeta primers were used for the PCR. Clones were read by immunoSEQ multiplex PCR, and TCRdb kept only the in-frame ones, dropping some. The sample has approximately 130,000 clones, roughly 80% seen once; the top ten hold 1.2%. Input material: PBMCs. These receptors all stem from a man between 45 and 60 years old in good health and CMV-seronegative.

This chain joins TRBV7-2 and TRBJ2-3; TRBD2 agrees at 9 bases. The germline gives CDR1 SGHTA, CDR2 FQGNSA. The J segment lost 5 bases and the V segment lost 5 bases, leaving 8 bases of the junction unmatched. The CDR3 loop spans 15 amino acids. In DNA, the CDR3 is TGTGCCAGCAGCCCCCCTAGCGGGATGGGAGATACGCAGTATTTT. It encodes CASSPPSGMGDTQYF.

The V call is TRBV28, the J call TRBJ1-5, with TRBD1 identical over 9 bases. This CDR3 spans 17 amino acids. The V and J ends lost 7 bases and 0 bases, in that order; junction bases with no gene match: 10. Per the germline V gene, CDR1 is MDHEN and CDR2 is SYDVKM. The CDR3 sequence: CASTSQGAGLSNQPQHF. The CDR3 nucleotides read TGTGCCAGCACCTCACAGGGGGCGGGGCTTAGCAATCAGCCCCAGCATTTT. The variable domain in full, with the rest retrieved from reference TRBV28 and TRBJ1-5, is DVKVTQSSRYLVKRTGEKVFLECVQDMDHENMFWYRQDPGLGLRLIYFSYDVKMKEKGDIPEGYSVSREKKERFSLILESASTNQTSMYLCASTSQGAGLSNQPQHFGDGTRLSIL.

This rearrangement joins TRBV19 to TRBJ2-2, with 10 nucleotides matching TRBD2. The CDR3 has 15 residues. Trimming cost V 4 bases and J 6 bases; bases outside gene matches: 5. The germline V gene encodes CDR1 LNHDA and CDR2 SQIVND (reference sequence). The CDR3 DNA sequence: TGTGCCAGTAGTAGTCCCGGGACTAGCGCCGGGGAGCTGTTTTTT. Its protein is CASSSPGTSAGELFF.

This clone came up once. V is TRBV25-1 and J is TRBJ2-5, with 10 bases aligning to TRBD2. J was trimmed by 3 bases and V by 3 bases; bases with no gene match: 7. The length of the CDR3 is 16 residues. Looked up from germline, CDR1 is MGHDK and CDR2 is SYGVNS. The CDR3 coding sequence is TGTGCCAGCAGTGAGGGTAGCGGGAGGCCCGAAGAGACCCAGTACTTC. Encoded protein: CASSEGSGRPEETQYF.

J is TRBJ2-7 and V is TRBV13; TRBD1 matches at 8 bases. CDR1 PRHDT and CDR2 FYEKMQ come from the germline V gene (reference sequence). The CDR3 has 14 amino acids. V shed 5 bases, J shed 3 bases, and the junction held 6 bases outside the gene matches. CDR3 protein: CASSHRDRIYEQYF. CDR3 sequence (DNA): TGTGCCAGCAGCCACCGGGACAGGATCTACGAGCAGTACTTC.

V and J are TRBV28 and TRBJ2-7, with 10 nucleotides matching TRBD2. Trimming at V came to 5 bases and at J to 3 bases, leaving 10 bases not matched to a gene. CDR1 and CDR2 from the germline V gene are MDHEN and SYDVKM. There are 16 residues in the CDR3. This chain's CDR3 is CASSRGLAVGNYEQYF. The DNA for the CDR3 is TGTGCCAGCAGTCGCGGACTAGCGGTAGGAAACTACGAGCAGTACTTC.

The J gene is TRBJ1-4, the V gene TRBV11-2; no clear D. Germline lookup yields CDR1 SGHAT and CDR2 FQNNGV. V gave up 6 bases and J gave up 10 bases, with 9 bases separating them. This CDR3 spans 11 amino acids. The CDR3 spells CASSVGGKLFF. In DNA form, the CDR3 reads TGTGCCAGCAGTGTGGGAGGAAAACTGTTTTTT.

This clone was seen only a few times. V and J are TRBV5-1 and TRBJ2-7; TRBD1 is a possible D gene (6 bases). Germline loops: CDR1 SGHRS, CDR2 YFSETQ. The CDR3 is 13 residues long. V was shortened by 3 bases and J by 6 bases, with 13 bases between the two germline ends. CDR3 DNA: TGCGCCAGCAGCTCGGATCAGGGGACCGAGCAGTACTTC. Amino acid sequence: CASSSDQGTEQYF.

J is TRBJ1-1 and V is TRBV10-2; TRBD1 matches 8 bases. The CDR3 runs 16 residues. Germline values: CDR1 WSHSY, CDR2 SAAADI. The junction had 8 bases not matched to a gene; V was cut back by 3 bases and J by 2 bases. CDR3 amino acids: CASSESAGTGNTEAFF. The CDR3 DNA reads TGCGCCAGCAGTGAATCCGCCGGGACAGGAAACACTGAAGCTTTCTTT.

The CDR3, as DNA: TGTGCCAGCAGCTTGGGGGGGACAGGGTACTACAATGAGCAGTTCTTC. Protein sequence: CASSLGGTGYYNEQFF. The chain recombines TRBV5-4 with TRBJ2-1; 9 bases match TRBD1. This CDR3 has 16 residues. Germline CDR1 is SGHNT and CDR2 is YYREEE (reference sequence). After removal of 0 bases from V and 3 bases from J, the junction contained 4 bases not matched to a gene.

The chain couples TRBV15 to TRBJ1-4, with D uncertain. Germline CDR1 LNHNV, CDR2 YYDKDF (reference sequence). The CDR3 is 14 amino acids. The V gene lost 1 base and the J gene lost 4 bases, with 7 bases spanning the gap. For the CDR3, the DNA is TGTGCCACCAGCAGAGGGCAGGATAATGAAAAACTGTTTTTT. Amino acid sequence: CATSRGQDNEKLFF.

The rearrangement uses TRBV19 and TRBJ2-5; 9 bases align to TRBD1. The trim removed 1 base at V and 5 bases at J, leaving 5 bases unmatched. This CDR3 comprises 15 residues. CDR1 is LNHDA and CDR2 is SQIVND in the germline V gene (reference sequence). The CDR3 DNA sequence: TGTGCCAGTAGTATAGGACAGGGGGAGGCGGAGACCCAGTACTTC. Protein sequence: CASSIGQGEAETQYF.

V and J are TRBV9 and TRBJ2-2; 8 positions match TRBD2. The junction had 5 bases not matched to a gene; V was cut back by 2 bases and J by 5 bases. Germline CDR1 and CDR2: SGDLS and YYNGEE. CDR3 length equals 15 residues. CDR3 sequence reads: CASSVLASGTGELFF. CDR3 in DNA: TGTGCCAGCAGCGTCCTGGCTAGCGGGACCGGGGAGCTGTTTTTT.

The gene calls are TRBV19 and TRBJ2-1; a possible D gene is TRBD2 (6 bases). Trimming pared 0 bases from V and 8 bases from J, leaving 20 bases between. CDR1 is LNHDA and CDR2 is SQIVND in the germline V gene (reference sequence). The CDR3 runs 17 residues. CDR3: CASSIDVLSAGRDEQFF. As DNA, the CDR3 is TGTGCCAGTAGTATAGATGTACTTTCAGCGGGTCGGGATGAGCAGTTCTTC. Full variable domain (missing parts from reference TRBV19 and TRBJ2-1): DGGITQSPKYLFRKEGQNVTLSCEQNLNHDAMYWYRQDPGQGLRLIYYSQIVNDFQKGDIAEGYSVSREKKESFPLTVTSAQKNPTAFYLCASSIDVLSAGRDEQFFGPGTRLTVL.

DNA of the CDR3: TGCAGCGTTTCACAATCGGGACAGTACAATGAGCAGTTCTTC. It codes for CSVSQSGQYNEQFF. The chain couples TRBV29-1 to TRBJ2-1; 7 positions match TRBD1. From germline, CDR1 is SQVTM and CDR2 ANQGSEA. The CDR3 is made up of 14 amino acids. With 5 bases clipped from V and 4 bases from J, the junction kept 8 bases outside the gene matches.

This chain links TRBV2 with TRBJ1-2; 9 nucleotides line up with TRBD1. The CDR3 is 13 residues long. V lost 6 bases to trimming and J lost 4 bases; unmatched junction nucleotides: 3. CDR1 is SNHLY, CDR2 FYNNEI, per germline. CDR3 loop: CASRTGGLYGYTF. The CDR3 region has the DNA TGTGCCAGCAGAACAGGGGGCCTCTATGGCTACACCTTC.

The chain couples TRBV15 to TRBJ2-7, with D perhaps matching TRBD2 (5 bases). This CDR3 has 16 amino acids. Trimming removed 1 base at V and 4 bases at J, with 17 bases between. Germline assignment: CDR1 LNHNV and CDR2 YYDKDF (reference sequence). CDR3 loop: CATSRGVVGSGYEQYF. The DNA for the CDR3 is TGTGCCACCAGCAGAGGCGTGGTCGGGTCGGGATACGAGCAGTACTTC.

This rearrangement joins TRBV28 to TRBJ2-5; 9 bases line up with TRBD2. The CDR3 spans 17 residues. With 2 bases clipped from V and 3 bases from J, the junction kept 10 bases outside the gene matches. Germline CDR1 MDHEN, CDR2 SYDVKM. The CDR3: CASSLPLGIAGEETQYF. In DNA, the CDR3 is TGTGCCAGCAGTTTACCCCTAGGCATAGCGGGAGAAGAGACCCAGTACTTC.

The rearrangement uses TRBV19 and TRBJ2-5; 9 bases align to TRBD2. Germline CDR1 LNHDA, CDR2 SQIVND (reference sequence). V lost 4 bases, J lost 6 bases, and 6 bases stayed unmatched. This CDR3 region has 14 residues. The CDR3 DNA follows: TGTGCCAGTAGTACCAGGACTAGCGTACAGACCCAGTACTTC. As protein: CASSTRTSVQTQYF.

CDR3 in DNA: TGTGCCAGCAGCTTACAGGTTGGGGGACTCACAGATACGCAGTATTTT. Amino acid sequence: CASSLQVGGLTDTQYF. The chain links TRBV5-6 to TRBJ2-3; possibly TRBD2 for D (6 bases). Per germline, CDR1 SGHDT and CDR2 YYEEEE. The germline V and J ends were trimmed by 2 bases and 2 bases, with 15 bases remaining between them. This CDR3 is 16 amino acids long.

The chain employs TRBV19 and TRBJ1-4; 7 nucleotides line up with TRBD1. This CDR3 has 14 residues. V shed 5 bases and J 3 bases; nucleotides not matched to a gene: 3. Germline-derived CDR1 and CDR2 are LNHDA and SQIVND (reference sequence). DNA of the CDR3: TGTGCCAGTAGTTCGGGACAGCCTAATGAAAAACTGTTTTTT. Amino acid sequence: CASSSGQPNEKLFF.

V gene TRBV10-3 combines with J gene TRBJ2-6; weak D call: TRBD2 (7 bases). Trimming stripped 0 bases from V and 2 bases from J, with 14 bases between. The CDR3 is made up of 18 amino acids. CDR1 and CDR2 from the germline V gene are ENHRY and SYGVKD. The DNA for the CDR3 is TGTGCCATCAGTGAGTCAGGGGGGGGGTTGACTGGGGCCAACGTCCTGACTTTC. It is translated as CAISESGGGLTGANVLTF.

The chain couples TRBV7-9 to TRBJ2-1; D perhaps matches TRBD2 (5 bases). The V gene lost 5 bases and the J gene lost 7 bases, with 21 bases spanning the gap. The CDR3 contains 16 residues. Germline CDR1 is SEHNR and CDR2 is FQNEAQ (reference sequence). CDR3 sequence reads: CASSPDHRGKGNEQFF. The CDR3 nucleotides are TGTGCCAGCAGCCCCGATCATCGAGGGAAAGGGAATGAGCAGTTCTTC.

This clone was counted a few times. The chain employs TRBV27 and TRBJ2-5, with D uncertain. Germline V lookup: CDR1 MNHEY, CDR2 SMNVEV (reference sequence). The CDR3 runs 13 residues. The V end was cut by 2 bases, the J end by 5 bases, with 9 bases between. CDR3 DNA sequence: TGTGCCAGCAGTTTACGGGTTTTCGAGACCCAGTACTTC. Residues: CASSLRVFETQYF.

The CDR3 loop reads CASSLDLYGGLTDTQYF. Written as DNA, the CDR3 is TGTGCCAGCAGCTTAGACCTATATGGGGGCCTCACAGATACGCAGTATTTT. The J gene is TRBJ2-3, the V gene TRBV11-2; maybe TRBD1 (6 bases). V was clipped by 0 bases and J by 2 bases, with 15 bases between them. Germline V gene sequence: CDR1 SGHAT, CDR2 FQNNGV. The CDR3 totals 17 residues.

A note on this clone: Mismatch with germline at one junction end may stem from a read error. The chain recombines TRBV25-1 with TRBJ2-5; 9 nucleotides match TRBD1. The germline V gene has CDR1 MGHDK and CDR2 SYGVNS. There are 14 residues in the CDR3. CDR3 sequence: CARSPTGGRLTQYF. CDR3 bases: TGTGCCCGCAGTCCTACAGGGGGCCGGTTGACCCAGTACTTC.

This clone was picked up one time. The V gene is TRBV25-1, the J gene TRBJ1-2; 7 bases are a match to TRBD1. CDR3 size: 15 residues. Per germline, CDR1 MGHDK and CDR2 SYGVNS. The J segment lost 7 bases and the V segment lost 6 bases, leaving 14 bases of the junction unmatched. The CDR3: CASRTDRDRAGGYTF. The CDR3 DNA follows: TGTGCCAGCAGGACAGACAGGGACCGGGCAGGTGGCTACACCTTC.